The subject of this entry is one T cell receptor (beta chain). The antigen remains unidentified. The data were taken from a study of type 1 regulatory T cells. Study background: T-allo10 is a Tr1-enriched, alloantigen-specific CD4 T cell product made in vitro. Study results and caveats: Compared with non-type 1 regulatory T cells, type 1 regulatory T cells showed a more restricted TCR repertoire.

The junction had 5 bases not matched to a gene; V was cut back by 1 base and J by 0 bases. CDR1 is DFQATT and CDR2 is SNEGSKA in the germline V gene (reference sequence). The CDR3 length is 16 residues. TCRdb reprocessed the reads via MiXCR and lists one record per CDR3 protein. The sample lists about 59,000 distinct CDR3 sequences, over 50% occurring once. The receptor was derived from a human donor in good health. Material for sequencing was cultured non-Tr1 T cells, either the whole culture or a sorted T cell fraction (not recorded which). J is TRBJ2-1 and V is TRBV20-1; 8 nucleotides match TRBD2. The CDR3: CSARVREASSYNEQFF. The CDR3 DNA is TGCAGTGCTAGAGTGCGGGAGGCGAGCTCCTACAATGAGCAGTTCTTC.